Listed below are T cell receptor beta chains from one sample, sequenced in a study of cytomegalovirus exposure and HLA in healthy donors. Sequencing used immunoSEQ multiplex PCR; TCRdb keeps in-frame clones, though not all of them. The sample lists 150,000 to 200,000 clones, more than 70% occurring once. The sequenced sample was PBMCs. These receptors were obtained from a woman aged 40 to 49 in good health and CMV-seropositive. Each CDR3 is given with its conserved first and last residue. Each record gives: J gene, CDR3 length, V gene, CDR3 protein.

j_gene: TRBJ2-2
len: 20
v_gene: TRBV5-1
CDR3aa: CASSSGQGLLEYGLSGELFF

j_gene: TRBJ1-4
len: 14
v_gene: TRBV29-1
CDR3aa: CSVGEGGFNEKLFF

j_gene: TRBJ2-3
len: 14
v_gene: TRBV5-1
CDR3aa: CASSPDRSTDTQYF

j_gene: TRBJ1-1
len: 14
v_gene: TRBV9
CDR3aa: CASSPLSRNTEAFF

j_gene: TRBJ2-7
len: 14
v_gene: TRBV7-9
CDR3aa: CASSLTGGKYEQYF

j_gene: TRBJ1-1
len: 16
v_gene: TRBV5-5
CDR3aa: CASSMGGHRGNTEAFF

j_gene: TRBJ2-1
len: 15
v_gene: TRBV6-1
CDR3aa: CASRGTDGSYNEQFF

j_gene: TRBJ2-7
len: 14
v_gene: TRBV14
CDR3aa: CASRAGRSSYEQYF

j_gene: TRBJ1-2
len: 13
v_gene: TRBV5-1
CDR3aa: CASSFQEADGYTF

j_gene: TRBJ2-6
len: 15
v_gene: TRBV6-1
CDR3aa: CASRAGATGANVLTF

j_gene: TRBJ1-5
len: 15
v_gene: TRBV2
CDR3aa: CASNGQGRSNQPQHF

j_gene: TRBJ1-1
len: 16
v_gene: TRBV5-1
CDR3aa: CASSLVGTEMNTEAFF

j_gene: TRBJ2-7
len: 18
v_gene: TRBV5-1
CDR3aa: CASSLAPRLAGRSYEQYF

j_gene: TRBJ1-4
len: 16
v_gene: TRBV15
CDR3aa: CATSRDYSGPGEKLFF